This TCR beta chain was identified in a study of cytomegalovirus exposure and HLA in healthy donors. Vbeta (60) and Jbeta (13) primers were used in the PCR. Clones were read by immunoSEQ multiplex PCR, and TCRdb kept only the in-frame ones, dropping some. This sample has 100,000 or so clones, with 75% found just once. This clone was recorded only once. The antigen is unknown. Trimming removed 0 bases from V and 10 bases from J; junction bases left unmatched: 10. The CDR3 is 16 residues long. CDR1 is SGHVS and CDR2 is FNYEAQ in the germline V gene. Whole-study results and caveats: Prediction of most subjects' HLA-A and HLA-B alleles by TCR beta sequences was reportedly accurate.

Donors were nominally healthy when sampled, though unrecorded immune exposures were likely. The receptor's source is a male donor in good health and CMV-seropositive. The chain couples TRBV7-6 to TRBJ2-1, with 9 bases matching TRBD2. The material sequenced was PBMCs. The CDR3 sequence is CASSLAPAGGRWEQFF. The CDR3 DNA follows: TGTGCCAGCAGCTTAGCGCCGGCGGGGGGGCGGTGGGAGCAGTTCTTC.